This T cell receptor beta chain stems from a study of cytomegalovirus exposure and HLA in healthy donors. In the study overall: One earlier analysis, a look at approximately 180 million T cells, found roughly 110 million unique TCR beta sequences. Most donors, roughly 84% of 350 to 450 genotyped, fell in the Caucasian-associated ancestry cluster. Whole-study results and caveats: According to a later analysis, donors in an Asian-associated ancestry cluster reportedly had fewer N-insertions than the roughly 670-donor mean. Reported findings show TCR beta sequences accurately forecast HLA-A and HLA-B alleles in most subjects.

Notes on this clone: Its antigen is unidentified.

The PCR made use of 60 Vbeta and 13 Jbeta primers. Sequencing used immunoSEQ multiplex PCR; TCRdb keeps in-frame clones, though not all of them. There are over 80,000 clones in the sample; around four fifths occur only once, and roughly 3.4% lies in the top ten. The sample was PBMCs. The TCR originated in a man aged 25 to 40 in good health and CMV-seropositive.

This CDR3 reads CASSVYEQYF. Written as DNA, the CDR3 is TGTGCCAGCAGTGTTTACGAGCAGTACTTC. The chain couples TRBV2 to TRBJ2-5, with D unresolved. The end of the DNA aligns better with TRBJ2-7, so the J call may be wrong. Germline-derived CDR1 and CDR2 are SNHLY and FYNNEI. There are 10 residues in the CDR3.